This passage covers 23 T cell receptor beta chains from one sample sequenced in a study of beta chain features in type 1 diabetes. As every portion of the isolated RNA was reverse transcribed, the sequencing read expressed TCRB transcripts. Assay: immunoSEQ multiplex PCR; the TCRdb copy retains only in-frame clones and omits some. The table has approximately 340,000 clones, around 15% seen once. Sequenced sample: naive CD4+ T cells from blood. These receptor sequences come from a woman aged 18-29 years in good health.

The table lists this clone with a few counts. The chain is built from TRBV7-2 and TRBJ2-7, with 14 bases identical to TRBD2. CDR3 size: 14 residues. J was trimmed by 5 bases and V by 5 bases; bases with no gene match: 2. Germline values: CDR1 SGHTA, CDR2 FQGNSA. DNA of the CDR3: TGTGCCAGCAGCGGGACTAGCGGGAGCCACGAGCAGTACTTC. Its protein is CASSGTSGSHEQYF.

The genes are TRBV5-6 and TRBJ2-6; a weak D match, TRBD1 (6 bases). V lost 0 bases and J lost 0, with 13 bases in between. CDR3 length equals 18 residues. Germline loops: CDR1 SGHDT, CDR2 YYEEEE. This CDR3 reads CASSLGPGASSGANVLTF. As DNA, the CDR3 is TGTGCCAGCAGCTTGGGGCCAGGGGCTAGCTCTGGGGCCAACGTCCTGACTTTC.

This clone has only a few counts. V gene TRBV30 combines with J gene TRBJ2-6; a possible D gene is TRBD2 (5 bases). V was clipped by 5 bases and J by 0 bases, with 11 bases between them. CDR3 size: 15 residues. CDR1 and CDR2 (germline): GTSNPN, SVGIG (reference sequence). The CDR3 nucleotides are TGTGCCTGGGTAGCGCCCAACTCTGGGGCCAACGTCCTGACTTTC. This codes for CAWVAPNSGANVLTF.

This clone was found a few times. The chain is built from TRBV7-6 and TRBJ1-3; 9 positions match TRBD1. J was trimmed by 2 bases and V by 4 bases; bases with no gene match: 3. This CDR3 comprises 15 residues. From germline, CDR1 is SGHVS and CDR2 FNYEAQ. Here the CDR3 DNA reads TGTGCCAGCAGCTCCGGGACAGGGACTGGAAACACCATATATTTT. This codes for CASSSGTGTGNTIYF.

The chain joins TRBV9 to TRBJ2-7; D unclear. CDR1 and CDR2 (germline): SGDLS, YYNGEE. CDR3 length: 16 amino acids. Trimming removed 2 bases from V and 2 bases from J, with 17 bases in between. This chain's CDR3 is CASSVSTELPTYEQYF. The DNA for the CDR3 is TGTGCCAGCAGCGTTAGTACGGAGCTCCCGACCTACGAGCAGTACTTC.

This clone was detected only a few times. The chain employs TRBV30 and TRBJ1-5; 12 bases map to TRBD1. Germline CDR1 and CDR2: GTSNPN and SVGIG (reference sequence). After removal of 5 bases from V and 6 bases from J, the junction contained 5 bases not matched to a gene. The CDR3 loop spans 14 amino acids. CDR3 DNA sequence: TGTGCCTGGGCCGGGACAGGGGGCTTTCAGCCCCAGCATTTT. Its protein is CAWAGTGGFQPQHF. Variable domain in full (rest from reference TRBV30 and TRBJ1-5): SQTIHQWPATLVQPVGSPLSLECTVEGTSNPNLYWYRQAAGRGLQLLFYSVGIGQISSEVPQNLSASRPQDRQFILSSKKLLLSDSGFYLCAWAGTGGFQPQHFGDGTRLSIL.

This clone has just a few counts. The V and J genes are TRBV5-4 and TRBJ2-7; maybe TRBD1 (6 bases). This CDR3 region has 16 residues. The V end lost 0 bases, the J end lost 3 bases, and 16 bases lay between the germline ends. Germline V gene lookup returns CDR1 SGHNT and CDR2 YYREEE (reference sequence). CDR3: CASSLAGQSGLYEQYF. Written as DNA, the CDR3 is TGTGCCAGCAGCTTGGCTGGACAGTCTGGGCTCTACGAGCAGTACTTC.

The chain uses TRBV6-5 and TRBJ2-1; possible D gene TRBD1, 5 bases. Trimming left V 2 bases short and J 0 bases short, with 5 bases between. Germline V lookup: CDR1 MNHEY, CDR2 SVGAGI. This CDR3 contains 14 residues. The CDR3 DNA sequence: TGTGCCAGCAGTTACCAGGGCTCCTACAATGAGCAGTTCTTC. Translated: CASSYQGSYNEQFF.

This clone was recorded a few times. V is TRBV19 and J is TRBJ1-5; 7 bases line up with TRBD1. Germline V gives CDR1 LNHDA, CDR2 SQIVND (reference sequence). Trimming removed 5 bases from V and 4 bases from J; junction bases left unmatched: 8. This CDR3 has 15 amino acids. CDR3 sequence reads: CASSSPNRGNQPQHF. Here the CDR3 DNA reads TGTGCCAGTAGTTCCCCGAACAGGGGAAATCAGCCCCAGCATTTT.

This clone was detected only a few times. The J gene is TRBJ1-1, the V gene TRBV30; 8 bases line up with TRBD1. The germline gives CDR1 GTSNPN, CDR2 SVGIG (reference sequence). Unmatched junction bases numbered 5, after V lost 4 bases and J lost 1 base. This CDR3 comprises 14 residues. CDR3 protein: CAWKHGTGNTEAFF. The CDR3 DNA reads as TGTGCCTGGAAACACGGGACAGGGAACACTGAAGCTTTCTTT. The full variable domain, its missing parts supplied by reference TRBV30 and TRBJ1-1, is SQTIHQWPATLVQPVGSPLSLECTVEGTSNPNLYWYRQAAGRGLQLLFYSVGIGQISSEVPQNLSASRPQDRQFILSSKKLLLSDSGFYLCAWKHGTGNTEAFFGQGTRLTVV.

There are a few counts of this clone. The chain is built from TRBV28 and TRBJ2-7; a possible D gene is TRBD1 (7 bases). CDR3 size: 14 residues. Germline lookup yields CDR1 MDHEN and CDR2 SYDVKM. The V end was cut by 8 bases, the J end by 2 bases, with 16 bases between. Written as DNA, the CDR3 is TGTGCCAGCGGACTACCAGGGGGAACCTACGAGCAGTACTTC. Protein: CASGLPGGTYEQYF.

This clone was found a few times. V is TRBV7-9 and J is TRBJ1-5; D perhaps matches TRBD1 (6 bases). This CDR3 has 18 amino acids. Germline-derived CDR1 and CDR2 are SEHNR and FQNEAQ (reference sequence). The V and J ends lost 4 bases and 3 bases respectively, with 22 bases between them. CDR3 protein: CASSSPGTSGGPNQPQHF. The CDR3 bases are TGTGCCAGCAGCTCTCCCGGGACATCGGGGGGCCCCAATCAGCCCCAGCATTTT.

This clone appeared a few times. The chain recombines TRBV11-1 with TRBJ2-5; D ambiguous. V was clipped by 1 base and J by 0 bases, with 6 bases between them. The germline V gene has CDR1 SGHAT and CDR2 FQDESV (reference sequence). The CDR3 consists of 14 residues. For the CDR3, the DNA is TGTGCCAGCAGCTTAGACGCGTACCAAGAGACCCAGTACTTC. Translated: CASSLDAYQETQYF.

This clone was detected a few times. Distinct nucleotide sequences in the sample also encode this CDR3. The chain links TRBV18 to TRBJ2-3; 7 nucleotides agree with TRBD2. Germline V gene data show CDR1 as KGHSH and CDR2 as LQKENI. Germline trimming cut 3 bases from V and 1 base from J; bases unmatched to any gene: 4. This CDR3 comprises 15 residues. The CDR3 sequence: CASSPRTSGTDTQYF. Written as DNA, the CDR3 is TGTGCCAGCTCACCCAGAACTAGCGGCACAGATACGCAGTATTTT.

Only a few counts were recorded for this clone. This chain links TRBV2 with TRBJ2-3; 8 positions match TRBD2. Germline CDR1 SNHLY, CDR2 FYNNEI. V was clipped by 5 bases and J by 2 bases; unmatched bases: 9. The CDR3 is 16 residues long. CDR3 loop: CASSTNPGLDTDTQYF. The CDR3 nucleotides read TGTGCCAGCAGTACAAACCCGGGACTAGACACAGATACGCAGTATTTT.

The chain is built from TRBV15 and TRBJ2-1, with a weak D call TRBD2 (6 bases). The CDR3 consists of 14 residues. The germline V gene has CDR1 LNHNV and CDR2 YYDKDF (reference sequence). Trimming shortened V by 1 base and J by 15 bases, and 19 bases separated the two germline ends. CDR3 sequence: CATSRVEGLRMGFF. CDR3 DNA: TGTGCCACCAGCAGAGTTGAGGGACTCAGAATGGGGTTCTTC.

The V and J genes are TRBV7-9 and TRBJ2-7; no clear D. Trimming took off 0 bases at V and 6 bases at J, with 6 bases between the two ends. Germline CDR1 is SEHNR and CDR2 is FQNEAQ (reference sequence). This CDR3 has 12 amino acids. The DNA of the CDR3 is TGTGCCAGCAGCTTAGCTCCGGTCGAGCAGTACTTC. As protein: CASSLAPVEQYF. Full variable domain (rest looked up from reference TRBV7-9 and TRBJ2-7): DTGVSQNPRHKITKRGQNVTFRCDPISEHNRLYWYRQTLGQGPEFLTYFQNEAQLEKSRLLSDRFSAERPKGSFSTLEIQRTEQGDSAMYLCASSLAPVEQYFGPGTRLTVT.

The J gene is TRBJ1-4, the V gene TRBV2; D call uncertain. CDR3 length: 15 amino acids. Germline assignment: CDR1 SNHLY and CDR2 FYNNEI. V lost 0 bases and J 7 bases, leaving 12 bases between the germline ends. The CDR3 nucleotides are TGTGCCAGCAGTGAAGCCGTACGACACGTTGAAAAACTGTTTTTT. It encodes CASSEAVRHVEKLFF.

As for this clone: The identical CDR3 is also encoded by other nucleotide sequences in the sample. J is TRBJ2-7 and V is TRBV30; 8 bases map to TRBD1. The ends lost 5 bases at V and 1 base at J; junction bases unmatched: 1. This CDR3 spans 12 amino acids. Germline CDR1 reads GTSNPN; CDR2 reads SVGIG (reference sequence). In DNA form, the CDR3 reads TGTGCCTGGGACAGGGGATCCTACGAGCAGTACTTC. It codes for CAWDRGSYEQYF.

This chain links TRBV6-5 with TRBJ1-1, with D hard to call. V was trimmed by 4 bases and J by 4 bases, leaving 10 bases between them. This CDR3 is built from 13 residues. In germline, CDR1 is MNHEY, CDR2 SVGAGI. CDR3 amino acids: CASSFMEGTEAFF. As DNA, the CDR3 is TGTGCCAGCAGTTTCATGGAGGGCACTGAAGCTTTCTTT.

This clone appeared a few times. V is TRBV23-1 and J is TRBJ2-7, with a weak D call TRBD2 (6 bases). TRBV23-1 qualifies as an ORF whose function is uncertain. This CDR3 is built from 12 residues. Between the trimmed V and J ends, which lost 11 bases and 3 bases, there was a span of 14 bases. In nucleotides, the CDR3 is TGCGCCGCCGGGAGAACTGTCTACGAGCAGTACTTC. Translation: CAAGRTVYEQYF.

V is TRBV4-1 and J is TRBJ2-1, with 7 bases lining up with TRBD1. The J segment lost 10 bases and the V segment lost 1 base, leaving 7 bases of the junction unmatched. This CDR3 comprises 14 residues. Per germline, CDR1 MGHRA and CDR2 YSYEKL. CDR3 in amino acids: CASSQVNRGTEQFF. DNA for the CDR3: TGCGCCAGCAGCCAAGTTAACAGGGGAACGGAGCAGTTCTTC.

A few counts support this clone. The V gene is TRBV9, the J gene TRBJ2-3; 13 bases are a match to TRBD2. The CDR3 loop spans 16 amino acids. Per germline, CDR1 SGDLS and CDR2 YYNGEE. The J segment lost 1 base and the V segment lost 3 bases, leaving 2 bases of the junction unmatched. This CDR3 is CASSEGLAGGTDTQYF. The DNA for the CDR3 is TGTGCCAGCAGCGAAGGACTAGCGGGGGGCACAGATACGCAGTATTTT.